This T cell receptor beta chain was sequenced in a study of radiotherapy plus CTLA-4 blockade in lung cancer. The wider study: Among enrolled patients, under 20% responded and roughly 28% achieved disease control. Points from the study as a whole: Reports identified early blood T cell clone dynamics, with interferon-beta, as the best response predictor. Blood-borne expansion of tumor-derived TCR clones followed radiotherapy plus ipilimumab.

Profiling relied on immunoSEQ multiplex PCR, and the TCRdb table lists in-frame clones only, not all of them. This repertoire shows tens of thousands of clones, about 88% found once; its top ten account for 7.8%. CTLA-4 blockade using ipilimumab, together with focal radiation, was received by patients with chemo-refractory metastatic non-small-cell lung cancer. This clone appeared a single time. The antigen is undetermined. The CDR3 consists of 14 residues. Trimming took 3 bases from V and 5 from J, leaving 14 bases between them. Germline CDR1 reads MNHNY; CDR2 reads SVGAGI (reference sequence). This rearrangement joins TRBV6-6 to TRBJ2-7; perhaps TRBD1 as D (5 bases). Source: peripheral blood, taken from a patient treated with radiotherapy plus ipilimumab. The receptor's source is a human donor with non-small cell lung cancer whose response to radiotherapy plus ipilimumab could not be evaluated. Here the CDR3 DNA reads TGTGCCAGCAGTTATATGCAGGGAACTAACGAGCAGTACTTC. Amino acids: CASSYMQGTNEQYF.